This TCR beta chain was profiled in a study of shared clonotypes between healthy human individuals. Donors included only healthy HIV-negative adults lacking recent acute infections or vaccinations. Trimming cost V 5 bases and J 2 bases; bases outside gene matches: 2. The CDR3 spans 13 residues. Germline values: CDR1 MDHEN, CDR2 SYDVKM. The run depth of the assay was deep. Clones were sequenced by immunoSEQ multiplex PCR, and TCRdb holds only the in-frame ones, with some missing. The sample gives about 600,000 clones, roughly 97% of which show up once; 0.057% is in the top ten. This chain uses TRBV28 with TRBJ1-2, with TRBD1 matching over 7 bases. This TCR derives from a woman younger than 45 in good health. The sample taken for sequencing was naive CD4+ T cells sorted from blood. This sample's subset: CD45RA+ positively selected. CDR3 sequence reads: CASSRGQNYGYTF. In DNA form, the CDR3 reads TGTGCCAGCAGTAGGGGACAGAACTATGGCTACACCTTC.